The 30 T cell receptor beta chains in this list originate from one sample, sequenced in a study of blood T cells in healthy people across ages. Alongside a J-beta primer mix, a sample-barcoded 5' primer served in a second PCR lasting roughly 6 to 12 cycles. TCRdb used MiXCR to reprocess the 5' RACE reads, holding one entry per CDR3 protein. The sample has hundreds of thousands of distinct CDR3 sequences, under 30% seen once; the top ten hold 3%. This sample was also put to use in a study of T cells of mothers and their children.

Sequencing used blood. The receptors were sampled from a boy aged 10-17 years in good health.

This chain links TRBV12-3 or TRBV12-4 with TRBJ1-4; D uncertain. This CDR3 has 15 amino acids. Between the trimmed V and J ends, which lost 3 bases and 5 bases, there was a span of 13 bases. In nucleotides, the CDR3 is TGTGCCAGCAGTTTTTCAGGCAGCACCAATGAAAAACTGTTTTTT. This sequence encodes CASSFSGSTNEKLFF.

This clonotype turned up a few times. The gene calls are TRBV7-2 and TRBJ1-2, with TRBD1 matching over 8 bases. Germline V CDR1 and CDR2: SGHTA, FQGNSA. J lost 2 bases, V lost 5 bases, and 7 bases had no gene match. There are 15 residues in the CDR3. This CDR3 is CASSEGTGVNYGYTF. The CDR3 DNA is TGTGCCAGCAGCGAAGGGACAGGAGTAAACTATGGCTACACCTTC.

The V call is TRBV6-6, the J call TRBJ2-6; D possibly corresponds to TRBD2 (5 bases). Germline V gives CDR1 MNHNY, CDR2 SVGAGI (reference sequence). The V end was cut by 7 bases, the J end by 0 bases, with 10 bases between. The CDR3 contains 15 residues. Here the CDR3 reads CASNPEASGANVLTF. CDR3 nucleotide sequence: TGTGCCAGCAACCCGGAGGCCTCTGGGGCCAACGTCCTGACTTTC.

V usage is TRBV9 and J usage is TRBJ1-1, with TRBD1 identical over 11 bases. CDR1 and CDR2 (germline): SGDLS, YYNGEE. The CDR3 is 14 residues long. Unmatched junction bases numbered 5, after V lost 3 bases and J lost 7 bases. CDR3 bases: TGTGCCAGCAGCGCCCCGGGACAGGGGGATGAAGCTTTCTTT. Residues: CASSAPGQGDEAFF.

This clonotype was detected only a few times. The chain joins TRBV7-8 to TRBJ2-1; 7 bases are a match to TRBD2. Looked up from germline, CDR1 is SGHVS and CDR2 is FQNEAQ. Trimming at V came to 4 bases and at J to 6 bases, leaving 3 bases not matched to a gene. This CDR3 comprises 13 residues. The CDR3 protein is CASSSGLINEQFF. CDR3 nucleotides: TGTGCCAGCAGCTCGGGACTAATCAATGAGCAGTTCTTC.

The chain joins TRBV14 to TRBJ1-2; D unclear. Germline CDR1 is SGHDN and CDR2 is FVKESK. V was trimmed by 3 bases and J by 5 bases, leaving 10 bases between them. The CDR3 has 13 amino acids. The chain's CDR3 is CASSQAQSYGYTF. DNA of the CDR3: TGTGCCAGCAGCCAGGCACAGTCTTATGGCTACACCTTC.

This clonotype came up a few times. The gene calls are TRBV21-1 and TRBJ2-5; TRBD2 reflects the table's D call only, with no check against the DNA. TRBV21-1 corresponds to a pseudogene. The CDR3 runs to 17 residues. CDR3 amino acids: CASSKGGGQAGQETQYF. The CDR3 DNA follows: TGTGCCAGCAGCAAAGGGGGAGGGCAGGCCGGGCAAGAGACCCAGTACTTC.

This clonotype was observed a few times. The chain joins TRBV3-1 to TRBJ1-2; 7 bases are shared with TRBD1. The CDR3 spans 18 residues. The germline gives CDR1 LGHDT, CDR2 YNNKEL (reference sequence). J gave up 0 bases and V 4 bases, and 14 bases lay outside the gene matches. The CDR3 region is CASSPSKIGQVANYGYTF. CDR3 in DNA: TGTGCCAGCAGCCCCTCTAAAATAGGACAGGTAGCTAACTATGGCTACACCTTC.

This clonotype has more than one count but fewer than ten. The CDR3 region has the DNA TGTGCCAGCAGCGTAGGGGACAGGGATAATTCACCCCTCCACTTT. As protein: CASSVGDRDNSPLHF. This sequence joins TRBV9 and TRBJ1-6; 9 bases are a match to TRBD1. The CDR3 has 15 residues. Unmatched junction bases numbered 0, after V lost 0 bases and J lost 5 bases. The germline gives CDR1 SGDLS, CDR2 YYNGEE.

The CDR3 DNA reads as TGTGCCAGCAGTGAGGAGAGGGGCGGAGCGGATACGCAGTATTTT. This sequence encodes CASSEERGGADTQYF. V gene TRBV2 combines with J gene TRBJ2-3; tentatively, D is TRBD1 or TRBD2 (5 bases each). The CDR3 totals 15 residues. V was shortened by 3 bases and J by 6 bases, with 16 bases between the two germline ends. Germline assignment: CDR1 SNHLY and CDR2 FYNNEI. The full variable domain, completed using reference TRBV2 and TRBJ2-3, is EPEVTQTPSHQVTQMGQEVILRCVPISNHLYFYWYRQILGQKVEFLVSFYNNEISEKSEIFDDQFSVERPDGSNFTLKIRSTKLEDSAMYFCASSEERGGADTQYFGPGTRLTVL.

The chain couples TRBV9 to TRBJ2-1; D unresolved. The tail of the sequence fits TRBJ2-5 better, so the J call may be wrong. This CDR3 contains 14 residues. The germline gives CDR1 SGDLS, CDR2 YYNGEE. The CDR3 sequence: CASSVDNSQETQYF. The CDR3 DNA follows: TGTGCCAGCAGCGTAGACAACAGTCAAGAGACCCAGTACTTC.

The chain recombines TRBV20-1 with TRBJ2-7; D might be TRBD2 (7 bases). Matching the DNA end better, TRBJ2-1 makes the J call doubtful. The CDR3 consists of 14 residues. CDR1 DFQATT and CDR2 SNEGSKA come from the germline V gene (reference sequence). The CDR3 coding sequence is TGCAGTGCTAGAGATGGGGGGGGCGGGGATGAGCAGTTCTTC. Residues: CSARDGGGGDEQFF.

The chain couples TRBV5-8 to TRBJ2-3; TRBD1 agrees at 9 bases. CDR1 is SGHTS and CDR2 is YDEGEE in the germline V gene. The J segment lost 4 bases and the V segment lost 1 base, leaving 4 bases of the junction unmatched. The CDR3 is 15 amino acids. CDR3 bases: TGTGCCAGCAGCTTGATCACAGGGGGCGCAGATACGCAGTATTTT. It specifies CASSLITGGADTQYF.

This clonotype was seen once. V and J are TRBV5-5 and TRBJ2-5; a possible D gene is TRBD2 (6 bases). CDR3 length: 13 amino acids. Per the germline V gene, CDR1 is SGHKS and CDR2 is YYEKEE (reference sequence). The V gene lost 5 bases and the J gene lost 4 bases, with 12 bases spanning the gap. This CDR3 is CASRIWGGETQYF. The CDR3 DNA reads as TGTGCCAGCAGGATTTGGGGAGGAGAGACCCAGTACTTC.

CDR3 nucleotide sequence: TGTGCCAGCTCACCAGGCCCCCGAGGAACAGCCCTCCACTTT. Its translation is CASSPGPRGTALHF. This rearrangement joins TRBV18 to TRBJ1-6, with D unclear. The CDR3 is 14 amino acids. The germline V and J ends were trimmed by 2 bases and 14 bases, with 16 bases remaining between them. The germline V gene encodes CDR1 KGHSH and CDR2 LQKENI.

The chain employs TRBV5-1 and TRBJ1-2; possible D gene TRBD1, 6 bases. In germline, CDR1 is SGHRS, CDR2 YFSETQ. This CDR3 is built from 15 residues. V lost 0 bases and J 6 bases, leaving 15 bases between the germline ends. CDR3 region: CASSLAGAGADGYTF. In DNA, the CDR3 is TGCGCCAGCAGCTTGGCCGGGGCAGGGGCTGATGGCTACACCTTC.

This clonotype was counted between two and nine times. The chain uses TRBV2 and TRBJ2-5, with D perhaps matching TRBD1 (6 bases). CDR1 and CDR2 from the germline V gene are SNHLY and FYNNEI. V was cut by 7 bases and J by 2 bases, with 11 bases left in between. The CDR3 loop spans 13 amino acids. CDR3 sequence (DNA): TGTGCCAGCAACAGGGTTCGACAAGAGACCCAGTACTTC. It translates to CASNRVRQETQYF.

The CDR3 loop is CASSQGGGIAKNIQYF. For the CDR3, the DNA is TGTGCCAGCAGCCAAGGGGGCGGGATAGCCAAAAACATTCAGTACTTC. The chain is built from TRBV4-2 and TRBJ2-4; a weak D match, TRBD2 (6 bases). The V gene's germline CDR1 is LGHNA and CDR2 YNFKEQ. This CDR3 is built from 16 residues. The V and J ends lost 1 base and 0 bases respectively, with 10 bases between them.

This clonotype was observed a few times. This chain links TRBV28 with TRBJ2-3; D gene ambiguous. V was shortened by 3 bases and J by 0 bases, with 7 bases between the two germline ends. Germline V lookup: CDR1 MDHEN, CDR2 SYDVKM. The CDR3 consists of 14 residues. CDR3 sequence reads: CASSFIQSTDTQYF. The CDR3 DNA is TGTGCCAGCAGTTTCATACAGAGCACAGATACGCAGTATTTT. Based on the CDR3 plus reference TRBV28 and TRBJ2-3, the full variable domain is DVKVTQSSRYLVKRTGEKVFLECVQDMDHENMFWYRQDPGLGLRLIYFSYDVKMKEKGDIPEGYSVSREKKERFSLILESASTNQTSMYLCASSFIQSTDTQYFGPGTRLTVL.

V usage is TRBV12-3 or TRBV12-4 and J usage is TRBJ1-4, with TRBD1 identical over 7 bases. This CDR3 contains 13 residues. J lost 11 bases, V lost 3 bases, and 6 bases had no gene match. CDR3 residues: CASSLPGGRKLFF. The CDR3, as DNA: TGTGCCAGCAGTTTGCCAGGGGGAAGGAAACTGTTTTTT.

This clonotype was counted between two and nine times. The rearrangement links TRBV7-3 to TRBJ2-5; 7 bases map to TRBD2. The DNA matches TRBJ2-1 better at its end, which makes the J call doubtful. CDR1 is SGHTA, CDR2 FQGTGA, per germline. The CDR3 contains 16 residues. The CDR3 spells CASSLTGGGVRNEQFF. Here the CDR3 DNA reads TGTGCCAGCAGCTTAACGGGGGGAGGGGTCCGAAATGAGCAGTTCTTC.

This clonotype appeared once. This chain connects TRBV27 to TRBJ2-5; TRBD2 aligns across 12 bases. The J call is uncertain, as TRBJ2-1 better fits the DNA end. The V gene's germline CDR1 is MNHEY and CDR2 SMNVEV (reference sequence). The CDR3 spans 14 residues. The CDR3 DNA follows: TGTGCCAGCAGGCTAGCGGGGGGGATAAATGAGCAGTTCTTC. Translated, it gives CASRLAGGINEQFF.

The V gene is TRBV6-5, the J gene TRBJ1-2, with unresolved D. Trimming removed 0 bases from V and 8 bases from J, with 13 bases in between. CDR3 length: 14 amino acids. CDR1 and CDR2 (germline): MNHEY, SVGAGI. CDR3 coding DNA: TGTGCCAGCAGTTACTCAAGCCTGGTAGGGGGCTACACCTTC. Its translation is CASSYSSLVGGYTF.

The sample holds a few counts of this clonotype. The genes are TRBV28 and TRBJ2-5, with TRBD2 matching 12 bases. With the DNA end fitting TRBJ2-7 better, the J assignment may be wrong. This CDR3 comprises 15 residues. CDR1 is MDHEN and CDR2 is SYDVKM in the germline V gene. The CDR3 loop is CASSFTSGGQYEQYF. The DNA for the CDR3 is TGTGCCAGCAGTTTTACTAGCGGGGGGCAATACGAGCAGTACTTC.

V and J are TRBV29-1 and TRBJ1-2, with D possibly matching TRBD1 (6 bases). CDR1 is SQVTM and CDR2 is ANQGSEA in the germline V gene. The germline V and J ends were trimmed by 1 base and 2 bases, with 8 bases remaining between them. The CDR3 covers 13 residues. CDR3 in amino acids: CSVEGTANYGYTF. The CDR3 DNA sequence: TGCAGCGTTGAAGGGACAGCGAACTATGGCTACACCTTC.

This clonotype has more than one count but fewer than ten. The V and J genes are TRBV18 and TRBJ2-7; D unclear. CDR3 length: 14 residues. Germline V CDR1 and CDR2: KGHSH, LQKENI. Deletions cut 3 bases from V and 4 bases from J, with 13 bases between. The CDR3 nucleotides are TGTGCCAGCTCACCCTCCCCCAGGTTATACGAGCAGTACTTC. This sequence encodes CASSPSPRLYEQYF.

The chain combines TRBV12-3 or TRBV12-4 with TRBJ1-4; D ambiguous. V gave up 6 bases and J gave up 11 bases, with 7 bases separating them. This CDR3 region has 10 residues. CDR3 sequence reads: CASSLLKLFF. The CDR3 nucleotides read TGTGCCAGCAGCCTTCTTAAACTGTTTTTT.

This clonotype has more than one count but fewer than ten. The V call is TRBV5-5, the J call TRBJ1-5; a possible D gene is TRBD1 (5 bases). Germline V CDR1 and CDR2: SGHKS, YYEKEE (reference sequence). The CDR3 has 13 amino acids. V was pared by 0 bases and J by 8 bases, with 9 bases between. In DNA form, the CDR3 reads TGTGCCAGCAGCTTGGGCAGGGCGAAGCCCCAGCATTTT. It encodes CASSLGRAKPQHF.

This clonotype came up many times. The chain has TRBV28 and TRBJ2-7; 9 bases align to TRBD1. CDR1 is MDHEN, CDR2 SYDVKM, per germline. The trim removed 6 bases at V and 1 base at J, leaving 7 bases unmatched. CDR3 length equals 15 residues. CDR3 sequence: CASSLTGTGSYEQYF. The CDR3 DNA follows: TGTGCCAGCAGCCTCACCGGGACAGGGTCCTACGAGCAGTACTTC. The full variable domain, rest sourced from reference TRBV28 and TRBJ2-7, is DVKVTQSSRYLVKRTGEKVFLECVQDMDHENMFWYRQDPGLGLRLIYFSYDVKMKEKGDIPEGYSVSREKKERFSLILESASTNQTSMYLCASSLTGTGSYEQYFGPGTRLTVT.

This clonotype came up a few times. The chain uses TRBV11-2 and TRBJ2-4; D call uncertain. The length of the CDR3 is 13 residues. From germline, CDR1 is SGHAT and CDR2 FQNNGV. Trimming removed 5 bases at V and 0 bases at J, with 5 bases between. The CDR3 region is CASSQIAKNIQYF. As DNA, the CDR3 is TGTGCCAGCAGCCAGATAGCCAAAAACATTCAGTACTTC.